This T cell receptor (beta chain) was obtained from a study of blood T cells in healthy people across ages. Overall study findings and caveats: There were more naive CD4+ cells and higher diversity in long-lived donors than in aged donors. A roughly linear age-dependent decrease characterized TCR beta diversity per million T cells.

Healthy individuals of Caucasian origin from Russia, aged 6 to 90, served as donors. A word on this clonotype: The antigen remains undetermined. A junction end diverges from the germline sequence, so it may reflect a read error.

Sample-barcoded 5' priming and a J-beta primer mix drove a second PCR of roughly 7 to 11 cycles. Every cDNA molecule bore a tag from a template-switch adaptor containing 12 random nucleotides. One entry per CDR3 protein, called by TCRdb with MiXCR from the 5' RACE reads. In the table there are roughly 1.6 million distinct CDR3 sequences, about 35% of which are singletons. The sequenced sample was blood. This TCR was sampled from a woman in her 30s in good health.

The CDR3 sequence: CACSVGSGQGITYNEQFF. The CDR3 DNA is TGTGCCTGCAGCGTAGGGTCTGGGCAGGGGATAACCTACAATGAGCAGTTCTTC. The chain has TRBV9 and TRBJ2-1; TRBD1 is a possible D gene (6 bases). The CDR3 covers 18 residues. Germline values: CDR1 SGDLS, CDR2 YYNGEE.